A single sample gave rise to the 17 T cell receptor beta chains below, sequenced in a study of CD8 T cells in Susac syndrome. The authors reverse transcribed roughly 0.5 to 1 ug RNA with random hexamers. TCRdb re-derived calls from the immunoSEQ multiplex PCR reads in MiXCR, one entry per CDR3 protein. The sample records 140,000 to 150,000 distinct CDR3 sequences, approximately 96% being singletons. The sample consisted of CD4+ T cells from PBMCs. These receptors were obtained from a human donor with Susac syndrome.

The chain is built from TRBV11-2 and TRBJ2-5, with TRBD1 identical over 8 bases. The J segment lost 4 bases and the V segment lost 0 bases, leaving 1 base of the junction unmatched. From germline, CDR1 is SGHAT and CDR2 FQNNGV. This CDR3 has 14 amino acids. This CDR3 is CASSLDRGPETQYF. The CDR3 DNA reads as TGTGCCAGCAGCTTAGACAGGGGGCCAGAGACCCAGTACTTC.

V usage is TRBV20-1 and J usage is TRBJ1-5; possibly TRBD1 for D (6 bases). The CDR3 covers 13 residues. V was shortened by 3 bases and J by 1 base, with 7 bases between the two germline ends. Germline V gene lookup returns CDR1 DFQATT and CDR2 SNEGSKA (reference sequence). The CDR3 DNA sequence: TGCAGTGCTAGGACAGGAAGCAATCAGCCCCAGCATTTT. This codes for CSARTGSNQPQHF.

CDR3 nucleotide sequence: TGCAGTGCTAGCCCCCGAGGCGGGAGAAGGACAGATACGCAGTATTTT. Protein: CSASPRGGRRTDTQYF. The chain employs TRBV20-1 and TRBJ2-3; 7 bases agree with TRBD2. Trimming cost V 3 bases and J 3 bases; bases outside gene matches: 12. This CDR3 comprises 16 residues. Germline V gives CDR1 DFQATT, CDR2 SNEGSKA (reference sequence).

This CDR3 reads CASSRTSGGSYEQYF. The DNA of the CDR3 is TGTGCCAGCAGTCGGACTAGCGGGGGTTCGTACGAGCAGTACTTC. This chain joins TRBV12-3 or TRBV12-4 and TRBJ2-7; TRBD2 aligns across 13 bases. The V segment lost 5 bases and the J segment 4 bases; nucleotides outside the gene matches: 5. The CDR3 has 15 residues.

The rearrangement uses TRBV29-1 and TRBJ2-4, with 8 bases that match TRBD1. Trimming cost V 6 bases and J 0 bases; bases outside gene matches: 7. The CDR3 totals 15 residues. CDR1 is SQVTM, CDR2 ANQGSEA, per germline. The CDR3 here is CSVTGAPLAKNIQYF. DNA of the CDR3: TGCAGCGTGACAGGGGCTCCCCTAGCCAAAAACATTCAGTACTTC.

The chain uses TRBV5-1 and TRBJ1-1; 8 nucleotides agree with TRBD1. Germline V gene data show CDR1 as SGHRS and CDR2 as YFSETQ. The ends lost 0 bases at V and 0 bases at J; junction bases unmatched: 7. This CDR3 region has 17 residues. The CDR3 nucleotides read TGCGCCAGCAGCTTGGTTCAGTACAGGGGGGTGAACACTGAAGCTTTCTTT. This translates into CASSLVQYRGVNTEAFF.

CDR3 in DNA: TGTGCCAGCTCCGGACTAGCGGGAGCGGATACGCAGTATTTT. Encoded protein: CASSGLAGADTQYF. This sequence joins TRBV27 and TRBJ2-3; TRBD2 aligns across 13 bases. Germline CDR1 reads MNHEY; CDR2 reads SMNVEV (reference sequence). After removal of 8 bases from V and 6 bases from J, the junction contained 5 bases not matched to a gene. This CDR3 is 14 amino acids long.

The chain links TRBV3-1 to TRBJ2-7; tentative D call: TRBD1 (6 bases). V was pared by 0 bases and J by 3 bases, with 12 bases between. The germline CDR1 and CDR2 sequences are LGHDT and YNNKEL (reference sequence). This CDR3 spans 15 amino acids. The CDR3 protein is CASSQDLPRGYEQYF. The CDR3 region has the DNA TGTGCCAGCAGCCAAGATCTTCCCAGGGGCTACGAGCAGTACTTC.

This clonotype was recorded only once. The rearrangement uses TRBV29-1 and TRBJ2-6, with no clear D. Trimming removed 2 bases from V and 3 bases from J, with 2 bases in between. The V gene's germline CDR1 is SQVTM and CDR2 ANQGSEA. The CDR3 is 12 amino acids. The CDR3 spells CSVERGANVLTF. The CDR3 coding sequence is TGCAGCGTTGAACGTGGGGCCAACGTCCTGACTTTC.

V is TRBV7-9 and J is TRBJ2-7, with 9 nucleotides matching TRBD1. CDR1 and CDR2 (germline): SEHNR, FQNEAQ (reference sequence). V was pared by 5 bases and J by 5 bases, with 10 bases of the junction left unmatched. This CDR3 spans 15 amino acids. CDR3 residues: CASSRTGTGSNEQYF. The DNA for the CDR3 is TGTGCCAGCAGCAGGACCGGGACAGGGTCGAACGAGCAGTACTTC.

The chain recombines TRBV5-1 with TRBJ2-5; 10 nucleotides line up with TRBD2. The CDR3 contains 18 residues. CDR1 SGHRS and CDR2 YFSETQ come from the germline V gene. V was clipped by 0 bases and J by 4 bases; unmatched bases: 12. CDR3 in DNA: TGCGCCAGCAGCTTGGACCCCTCCACTAGCGGGGCAGGAGAGACCCAGTACTTC. It specifies CASSLDPSTSGAGETQYF. The complete variable domain, with remaining parts taken from reference TRBV5-1 and TRBJ2-5, reads KAGVTQTPRYLIKTRGQQVTLSCSPISGHRSVSWYQQTPGQGLQFLFEYFSETQRNKGNFPGRFSGRQFSNSRSEMNVSTLELGDSALYLCASSLDPSTSGAGETQYFGPGTRLLVL.

The V gene is TRBV5-4, the J gene TRBJ1-1; D not certain. Germline loops: CDR1 SGHNT, CDR2 YYREEE (reference sequence). This CDR3 is 14 amino acids long. Trimming removed 0 bases from V and 1 base from J, with 7 bases in between. The CDR3 is CASSLAAENTEAFF. The DNA for the CDR3 is TGTGCCAGCAGCTTGGCCGCGGAGAACACTGAAGCTTTCTTT.

The chain is built from TRBV27 and TRBJ1-6; D remains unclear. V lost 6 bases and J lost 0, with 3 bases in between. The CDR3 contains 13 residues. The V gene's germline CDR1 is MNHEY and CDR2 SMNVEV (reference sequence). The CDR3 region has the DNA TGTGCCAGCAGCAGCTCCTATAATTCACCCCTCCACTTT. Translation: CASSSSYNSPLHF.

The rearrangement uses TRBV29-1 and TRBJ1-2; 7 bases are shared with TRBD1. The CDR3 has 12 amino acids. Germline lookup yields CDR1 SQVTM and CDR2 ANQGSEA. Germline trimming cut 4 bases from V and 4 bases from J; bases unmatched to any gene: 3. The chain's CDR3 is CSVAGGPYGYTF. The CDR3 nucleotides read TGCAGCGTTGCAGGGGGTCCCTATGGCTACACCTTC.

V is TRBV12-3 or TRBV12-4 and J is TRBJ2-7; no firm D call. The CDR3 contains 10 residues. CDR3 nucleotide sequence: TGTGCTGGCGGATCCTACGAGCAGTACTTC. Translation gives CAGGSYEQYF.

V and J are TRBV3-1 and TRBJ2-3, with 7 bases that match TRBD2. There are 17 residues in the CDR3. V shed 3 bases, J shed 2 bases, and the junction held 11 bases outside the gene matches. CDR1 LGHDT and CDR2 YNNKEL come from the germline V gene (reference sequence). The CDR3 sequence: CASSQLRFSGSTDTQYF. CDR3 DNA sequence: TGTGCCAGCAGCCAGTTACGGTTTAGCGGGTCCACAGATACGCAGTATTTT.

The chain uses TRBV18 and TRBJ1-1; TRBD1 matches at 9 bases. This CDR3 spans 17 amino acids. J was trimmed by 2 bases and V by 5 bases; bases with no gene match: 12. The germline V gene has CDR1 KGHSH and CDR2 LQKENI. CDR3 sequence: CASSSGQGTLLNTEAFF. The CDR3 nucleotides are TGTGCCAGCTCATCCGGACAGGGGACCCTCCTTAACACTGAAGCTTTCTTT.